The 28 T cell receptor beta chains below were found in one sample sequenced in a study of blood T cell repertoires in COVID-19. The data were produced by immunoSEQ multiplex PCR, yet TCRdb's version contains in-frame clones alone and is incomplete. The sample has about 100,000 clones, about 82% seen once; the top ten hold around 15%. Input material: peripheral blood. These TCRs come from a man in his fifties with active or convalescent COVID-19.

This chain uses TRBV18 with TRBJ2-7; TRBD1 might be the D (6 bases). Trimming pared 2 bases from V and 5 bases from J, leaving 13 bases between. Germline CDR1 and CDR2: KGHSH and LQKENI. The CDR3 runs 14 residues. CDR3 residues: CASSPDRRIDEQYF. The CDR3 DNA follows: TGTGCCAGCTCACCAGACAGGAGGATCGACGAGCAGTACTTC.

The V and J genes are TRBV7-2 and TRBJ1-5; perhaps TRBD1 as D (6 bases). Germline-derived CDR1 and CDR2 are SGHTA and FQGNSA. With 5 bases removed from V and 4 bases from J, the gap between germline ends came to 12 bases. CDR3 length equals 14 residues. The CDR3 coding sequence is TGTGCCAGCAGCCCACAGGGCCTAAATCAGCCCCAGCATTTT. Amino acids: CASSPQGLNQPQHF.

This clone came up a few times. The chain carries TRBV11-2 and TRBJ2-3; 8 bases are shared with TRBD2. V was clipped by 2 bases and J by 5 bases; unmatched bases: 12. Germline lookup yields CDR1 SGHAT and CDR2 FQNNGV. The CDR3 extends over 17 amino acids. CDR3 in amino acids: CASSLNAQREYQDTQYF. The DNA for the CDR3 is TGTGCCAGCAGCTTAAATGCCCAGCGGGAGTACCAAGATACGCAGTATTTT. Looking up the rest from reference TRBV11-2 and TRBJ2-3 gives the full variable domain: EAGVAQSPRYKIIEKRQSVAFWCNPISGHATLYWYQQILGQGPKLLIQFQNNGVVDDSQLPKDRFSAERLKGVDSTLKIQPAKLEDSAVYLCASSLNAQREYQDTQYFGPGTRLTVL.

This sequence joins TRBV20-1 and TRBJ1-4; D is uncertain. This CDR3 has 13 amino acids. V lost 3 bases, J lost 8 bases, and 13 bases lay in between. The V gene's germline CDR1 is DFQATT and CDR2 SNEGSKA (reference sequence). CDR3 in DNA: TGCAGTGCTAGTCCTCAGTTGCAGGAAAAACTGTTTTTT. Protein: CSASPQLQEKLFF.

The chain uses TRBV4-1 and TRBJ1-1; weak D call: TRBD1 (6 bases). The CDR3 consists of 16 residues. V was shortened by 1 base and J by 4 bases, with 16 bases between the two germline ends. Germline assignment: CDR1 MGHRA and CDR2 YSYEKL. Here the CDR3 reads CASSQVGRGGSTEAFF. CDR3 in DNA: TGCGCCAGCAGCCAAGTAGGTAGGGGGGGGAGCACTGAAGCTTTCTTT.

The chain carries TRBV5-1 and TRBJ2-1; D is perhaps TRBD1 (6 bases). Looked up from germline, CDR1 is SGHRS and CDR2 is YFSETQ. V gave up 1 base and J gave up 6 bases, with 11 bases separating them. The CDR3 runs 14 residues. CDR3 nucleotides: TGCGCCAGCAGCTTGACAGGGTTGGCCAATGAGCAGTTCTTC. Translating it yields CASSLTGLANEQFF.

The gene calls are TRBV2 and TRBJ2-1; D ambiguous. CDR1 is SNHLY and CDR2 is FYNNEI in the germline V gene. V gave up 8 bases and J gave up 5 bases, with 7 bases separating them. The CDR3 contains 11 residues. CDR3 in DNA: TGTGCCAGCTTTAAAAACAATGAGCAGTTCTTC. Encoded protein: CASFKNNEQFF.

This sequence joins TRBV24-1 and TRBJ2-1; the match to TRBD2 covers 13 bases. The ends lost 10 bases at V and 3 bases at J; junction bases unmatched: 14. Germline V gene sequence: CDR1 KGHDR, CDR2 SFDVKD. The CDR3 runs 18 residues. The CDR3 here is CATQSSGTSGTFYNEQFF. CDR3 coding DNA: TGTGCCACTCAGAGTAGCGGGACTAGCGGGACCTTCTACAATGAGCAGTTCTTC.

This clone was counted a single time. The gene calls are TRBV24-1 and TRBJ2-3; TRBD2 aligns across 7 bases. CDR1 and CDR2 from the germline V gene are KGHDR and SFDVKD. After removal of 4 bases from V and 3 bases from J, the junction contained 9 bases not matched to a gene. The CDR3 is 16 residues long. CDR3 region: CATSEVGGPPTDTQYF. The CDR3 DNA sequence: TGTGCCACCAGTGAGGTGGGAGGGCCTCCGACAGATACGCAGTATTTT.

V is TRBV4-2 and J is TRBJ2-1; 11 nucleotides align to TRBD2. Losses at the gene ends were 2 bases for V and 4 bases for J; bases not matched to a gene: 7. Germline CDR1 reads LGHNA; CDR2 reads YNFKEQ. The CDR3 sequence is 17 residues long. The CDR3 protein is CASSQLAGGPLYNEQFF. In DNA, the CDR3 is TGTGCCAGCAGCCAACTAGCGGGAGGCCCTTTATACAATGAGCAGTTCTTC.

The count of this clone is one. This rearrangement joins TRBV28 to TRBJ2-7; maybe TRBD2 (5 bases). The CDR3 has 14 amino acids. V was trimmed by 2 bases and J by 10 bases, leaving 18 bases between them. Germline V gene lookup returns CDR1 MDHEN and CDR2 SYDVKM. CDR3 loop: CASSLAADLREQYF. The CDR3 nucleotides read TGTGCCAGCAGTTTAGCAGCGGACCTACGAGAACAGTACTTC. Full variable domain (outside the CDR3, taken from reference TRBV28 and TRBJ2-7): DVKVTQSSRYLVKRTGEKVFLECVQDMDHENMFWYRQDPGLGLRLIYFSYDVKMKEKGDIPEGYSVSREKKERFSLILESASTNQTSMYLCASSLAADLREQYFGPGTRLTVT.

This chain joins TRBV21-1 and TRBJ2-1; TRBD1 was called by the table and not checked on the DNA. TRBV21-1 represents a pseudogene. This CDR3 has 15 residues. The CDR3 DNA reads TGTGCCAGCTGCTGGCGCTACAGCTCCTACAATGAGCAGTTCTTC. Translation gives CASCWRYSSYNEQFF.

This clone appeared once. V is TRBV5-1 and J is TRBJ2-3, with TRBD2 matching over 11 bases. Trimming took 0 bases from V and 3 from J; bases not matched to a gene: 3. Germline assignment: CDR1 SGHRS and CDR2 YFSETQ. The CDR3 spans 16 residues. CDR3 sequence reads: CASSLDPSGRTDTQYF. The CDR3 DNA is TGCGCCAGCAGCTTGGATCCTAGCGGGAGGACAGATACGCAGTATTTT.

The rearrangement uses TRBV19 and TRBJ1-2; 7 bases match TRBD1. V lost 3 bases to trimming and J lost 3 bases; unmatched junction nucleotides: 10. The germline CDR1 and CDR2 sequences are LNHDA and SQIVND (reference sequence). The CDR3 is made up of 16 amino acids. The CDR3: CASSITWDRIDYGYTF. For the CDR3, the DNA is TGTGCCAGTAGTATTACCTGGGACAGAATCGACTATGGCTACACCTTC.

The sample holds a few counts of this clone. The V gene is TRBV28, the J gene TRBJ2-3, with a weak D call TRBD1 (6 bases). The CDR3 spans 17 residues. V lost 3 bases and J lost 7, with 23 bases in between. Germline CDR1 MDHEN, CDR2 SYDVKM. Here the CDR3 DNA reads TGTGCCAGCAGTTTCCCCAGGGGCGGGTGGTTATCAAATACGCAGTATTTT. Encoded protein: CASSFPRGGWLSNTQYF.

The chain recombines TRBV19 with TRBJ1-5; D is perhaps TRBD1 (6 bases). V was cut by 8 bases and J by 2 bases, with 10 bases left in between. The CDR3 totals 13 residues. Germline values: CDR1 LNHDA, CDR2 SQIVND (reference sequence). The CDR3 is CASHRAGNQPQHF. The CDR3, as DNA: TGTGCCAGTCACAGGGCTGGCAATCAGCCCCAGCATTTT. Together with reference TRBV19 and TRBJ1-5, the CDR3 gives the full variable domain: DGGITQSPKYLFRKEGQNVTLSCEQNLNHDAMYWYRQDPGQGLRLIYYSQIVNDFQKGDIAEGYSVSREKKESFPLTVTSAQKNPTAFYLCASHRAGNQPQHFGDGTRLSIL.

The V and J genes are TRBV5-4 and TRBJ2-2, with TRBD2 matching 9 bases. Per germline, CDR1 SGHNT and CDR2 YYREEE (reference sequence). V was pared by 4 bases and J by 4 bases, with 5 bases of the junction left unmatched. The CDR3 sequence is 15 residues long. CDR3 sequence reads: CASSPGLAGTGELFF. CDR3 nucleotide sequence: TGTGCCAGCAGCCCGGGACTAGCCGGCACCGGGGAGCTGTTTTTT.

J is TRBJ2-7 and V is TRBV12-3 or TRBV12-4; the D gene is possibly TRBD1 (6 bases). This CDR3 is built from 13 residues. Trimming left V 4 bases short and J 5 bases short, with 12 bases between. The CDR3 sequence: CASSYRVTHEQYF. CDR3 DNA: TGTGCCAGCAGTTACAGGGTTACCCACGAGCAGTACTTC.

V is TRBV5-1 and J is TRBJ1-2, with TRBD1 identical over 10 bases. CDR3 length: 15 residues. J gave up 7 bases and V 4 bases, and 10 bases lay outside the gene matches. CDR1 is SGHRS, CDR2 YFSETQ, per germline. The CDR3 DNA is TGCGCCAGCAGCGTACTGTTGGGACAGGGGTCTGGCTACACCTTC. This gives the protein CASSVLLGQGSGYTF.

The CDR3 here is CASRYVGTGVAEAFF. CDR3 nucleotide sequence: TGTGCCAGCAGATACGTTGGAACAGGGGTCGCTGAAGCTTTCTTT. The chain uses TRBV28 and TRBJ1-1, with 7 nucleotides matching TRBD1. Per the germline V gene, CDR1 is MDHEN and CDR2 is SYDVKM. This CDR3 has 15 residues. The ends lost 6 bases at V and 6 bases at J; junction bases unmatched: 13.

The chain links TRBV3-1 (or the pseudogene TRBV3-2) to TRBJ2-5; D might be TRBD2 (5 bases). CDR1 and CDR2 (germline): LGHDT, YNNKEL (reference sequence). CDR3 size: 15 residues. V shed 1 base and J shed 3 bases, with 12 bases lying between them. The chain's CDR3 is CASSQAGIGKETQYF. In nucleotides, the CDR3 is TGTGCCAGCAGCCAAGCGGGGATCGGAAAAGAGACCCAGTACTTC.

The V and J genes are TRBV6-5 and TRBJ1-2, with D unclear. Trimming shortened V by 10 bases and J by 4 bases, and 16 bases separated the two germline ends. In germline, CDR1 is MNHEY, CDR2 SVGAGI. CDR3 length: 13 amino acids. The CDR3 nucleotides are TGTGCCACGGAGGCATTGGGGTCCTATGGCTACACCTTC. This sequence encodes CATEALGSYGYTF.

The rearrangement joins TRBV5-1 to TRBJ2-7; 14 nucleotides match TRBD2. The CDR3 extends over 15 amino acids. V was clipped by 4 bases and J by 7 bases; unmatched bases: 7. Germline V gene data show CDR1 as SGHRS and CDR2 as YFSETQ. This CDR3 reads CASSGTSGSLSEQYF. CDR3 DNA sequence: TGCGCCAGCAGCGGGACTAGCGGGAGCCTGAGTGAGCAGTACTTC.

The V and J genes are TRBV1 and TRBJ2-1; the DNA was not used to check the table's D call, TRBD2. TRBV1 counts as a pseudogene. This CDR3 contains 18 residues. The CDR3 is CTSSQDGTSGREYNEQFF. The CDR3 DNA sequence: TGCACCAGCAGCCAAGATGGTACTAGCGGGAGGGAATACAATGAGCAGTTCTTC.

This clone appeared a single time. The V gene is TRBV2, the J gene TRBJ1-5, with TRBD1 matching 7 bases. The J segment lost 7 bases and the V segment lost 6 bases, leaving 9 bases of the junction unmatched. Germline V gene data show CDR1 as SNHLY and CDR2 as FYNNEI. The CDR3 extends over 14 amino acids. The CDR3 sequence is CASSLGQVPQPQHF. The CDR3 nucleotides are TGTGCCAGCAGCCTAGGACAGGTTCCACAGCCCCAGCATTTT.

The V call is TRBV20-1, the J call TRBJ1-5, with 7 nucleotides matching TRBD1. Germline values: CDR1 DFQATT, CDR2 SNEGSKA (reference sequence). With V trimmed by 3 bases and J by 7 bases, 6 bases remained unmatched. The CDR3 has 13 residues. CDR3 bases: TGCAGTGCTAGTAAGGGGGCTGGACAGCCCCAGCATTTT. This codes for CSASKGAGQPQHF.

J is TRBJ2-3 and V is TRBV3-1 (or the pseudogene TRBV3-2); 12 nucleotides agree with TRBD2. Germline V gene lookup returns CDR1 LGHDT and CDR2 YNNKEL (reference sequence). J gave up 3 bases and V 5 bases, and 18 bases lay outside the gene matches. The CDR3 has 20 residues. The CDR3 protein is CASSSLWGEFGTSGTDTQYF. The DNA of the CDR3 is TGTGCCAGCAGCTCCCTTTGGGGAGAGTTCGGGACTAGCGGGACAGATACGCAGTATTTT.

This clone has only a few counts. The V and J genes are TRBV18 and TRBJ2-7; TRBD1 matches 9 bases. J was trimmed by 3 bases and V by 3 bases; bases with no gene match: 3. This CDR3 contains 14 residues. Germline CDR1 reads KGHSH; CDR2 reads LQKENI. CDR3 sequence: CASSPRDRVYEQYF. CDR3 DNA: TGTGCCAGCTCACCCCGGGACAGGGTCTACGAGCAGTACTTC.